The 22 T cell receptor beta chains listed next were all sequenced from one sample in a study of OX40 agonist ivuxolimab in advanced cancers. To prepare the library, the immunoSEQ multiplex PCR assay was applied. As stored in TCRdb, this immuneACCESS dataset retains in-frame rearrangements with V and J assigned. A fraction of the clones does not appear; measured against another copy, unresolved V genes explain less than half of the discrepancy, and the remainder lacks a known reason. Within this sample are tens of thousands of clones, with around 80% of them counted one time only. The ten largest clones represent approximately 3.1% of the sample. This specimen was CD4+ or CD8+ T cells sorted from blood, taken in a trial of the OX40 agonist ivuxolimab. The origin of the receptors is an adult with an advanced solid tumor such as melanoma, head and neck, liver or kidney cancer.

The CDR3 nucleotides read TGCTCAGGGGCGAGGAACACTGAAGCTTTCTTT. Translation gives CSGARNTEAFF. The genes are TRBV29-1 and TRBJ1-1, with D possibly TRBD1 on 6 matching bases. Looked up from germline, CDR1 is SQVTM and CDR2 is ANQGSEA. There are 11 residues in the CDR3.

The chain combines TRBV14 with TRBJ1-5; D might be TRBD1 (6 bases). Between the trimmed V and J ends, which lost 2 bases and 3 bases, there was a span of 11 bases. This CDR3 region has 15 residues. The V gene's germline CDR1 is SGHDN and CDR2 FVKESK. In DNA, the CDR3 is TGTGCCAGCAGCCAAAGAACAGGGCCCAATCAGCCCCAGCATTTT. Residues: CASSQRTGPNQPQHF.

V usage is TRBV5-1 and J usage is TRBJ2-3, with 7 positions matching TRBD2. V trimming: 4 bases; J trimming: 2 bases; junction bases outside the gene matches: 13. The CDR3 is 17 residues long. Germline V gives CDR1 SGHRS, CDR2 YFSETQ. The CDR3 nucleotides are TGCGCCAGCAGCCTTCCCTCGCGGCGGGAGTACACAGATACGCAGTATTTT. It encodes CASSLPSRREYTDTQYF.

The rearrangement uses TRBV2 and TRBJ2-1; D possibly corresponds to TRBD2 (6 bases). The germline V gene has CDR1 SNHLY and CDR2 FYNNEI. The V gene lost 5 bases and the J gene lost 11 bases, with 10 bases spanning the gap. The CDR3 is made up of 11 amino acids. In DNA form, the CDR3 reads TGTGCCAGCAGTCCCCTAGCGCAGCAGTTCTTC. Its translation: CASSPLAQQFF.

The J gene is TRBJ2-1, the V gene TRBV30; 7 bases are a match to TRBD1. The CDR3 consists of 13 residues. Unmatched junction bases numbered 7, after V lost 7 bases and J lost 4 bases. The germline CDR1 and CDR2 sequences are GTSNPN and SVGIG (reference sequence). CDR3 sequence reads: CASIPDRYNEQFF. The CDR3 DNA is TGTGCCTCTATTCCGGACAGGTACAATGAGCAGTTCTTC.

The chain links TRBV27 to TRBJ2-1, with a weak D call TRBD2 (6 bases). V was cut by 5 bases and J by 7 bases, with 21 bases left in between. Germline CDR1 reads MNHEY; CDR2 reads SMNVEV (reference sequence). There are 16 residues in the CDR3. The CDR3 here is CASSPLAGFNSNEQFF. The CDR3 region has the DNA TGTGCCAGCAGTCCCCTCGCGGGATTTAATTCGAATGAGCAGTTCTTC.

The chain uses TRBV9 and TRBJ1-5; D unclear. Germline CDR1 SGDLS, CDR2 YYNGEE. The CDR3 has 14 amino acids. Trimming pared 7 bases from V and 3 bases from J, leaving 14 bases between. CDR3 protein: CASPRMRINQPQHF. The DNA of the CDR3 is TGTGCCAGCCCCCGGATGAGGATCAATCAGCCCCAGCATTTT. The entire variable domain, with the rest obtained from reference TRBV9 and TRBJ1-5, is as follows: DSGVTQTPKHLITATGQRVTLRCSPRSGDLSVYWYQQSLDQGLQFLIQYYNGEERAKGNILERFSAQQFPDLHSELNLSSLELGDSALYFCASPRMRINQPQHFGDGTRLSIL.

The gene calls are TRBV5-8 and TRBJ2-7; D not certain. Germline CDR1 SGHTS, CDR2 YDEGEE. V was pared by 0 bases and J by 1 base, with 11 bases between. There are 15 residues in the CDR3. Written as DNA, the CDR3 is TGTGCCAGCAGCTTGGGCAGAAGGGCGTCCTACGAGCAGTACTTC. As protein: CASSLGRRASYEQYF.

This clone came up a few times. The chain joins TRBV29-1 to TRBJ1-1; the match to TRBD1 covers 7 bases. The V gene end was trimmed by 4 bases and the J gene end by 7 bases; junction bases not matched to a gene: 9. There are 13 residues in the CDR3. Germline lookup yields CDR1 SQVTM and CDR2 ANQGSEA. The CDR3 spells CSVAGRQGREAFF. The CDR3 DNA reads TGCAGCGTTGCAGGTCGACAGGGACGTGAAGCTTTCTTT.

In this sample, this clone turned up once. The chain links TRBV6-1 to TRBJ1-3; D is unclear. Germline lookup yields CDR1 MNHNS and CDR2 SASEGT. V lost 2 bases and J 3 bases, leaving 11 bases between the germline ends. This CDR3 contains 15 residues. In DNA form, the CDR3 reads TGTGCCAGCAGTGAAACGCTGGGATATGGAAACACCATATATTTT. Amino acid sequence: CASSETLGYGNTIYF.

V usage is TRBV30 and J usage is TRBJ2-1; 10 bases map to TRBD1. There are 17 residues in the CDR3. In germline, CDR1 is GTSNPN, CDR2 SVGIG (reference sequence). Trimming at V came to 0 bases and at J to 1 base, leaving 6 bases not matched to a gene. The CDR3 loop is CAWSVDRGQISYNEQFF. As DNA, the CDR3 is TGTGCCTGGAGTGTAGACAGGGGGCAGATATCCTACAATGAGCAGTTCTTC.

The rearrangement links TRBV18 to TRBJ2-7; 7 positions agree with TRBD1. The CDR3 is 13 amino acids. Germline V CDR1 and CDR2: KGHSH, LQKENI. With V trimmed by 6 bases and J by 9 bases, 11 bases remained unmatched. The CDR3 sequence: CASSPTGVDRQYF. The CDR3 DNA is TGTGCCAGCTCCCCAACAGGGGTGGATCGGCAGTACTTC.

The rearrangement uses TRBV6-5 and TRBJ2-1; no definite D call. CDR3 length: 11 amino acids. Trimming pared 5 bases from V and 14 bases from J, leaving 13 bases between. CDR1 is MNHEY, CDR2 SVGAGI, per germline. CDR3 coding DNA: TGTGCCAGCAGTGAAAATGGGCCTGAGTTCTTC. Protein: CASSENGPEFF.

This sequence joins TRBV5-1 and TRBJ2-7; TRBD2 aligns across 10 bases. CDR1 is SGHRS and CDR2 is YFSETQ in the germline V gene. This CDR3 region has 16 residues. Trimming at V came to 4 bases and at J to 9 bases, leaving 16 bases not matched to a gene. DNA of the CDR3: TGCGCCAGCAGCGCCCGGGCTAGCGGGAGTATCACCGTGCAGTACTTC. Amino acids: CASSARASGSITVQYF.

This clone is labeled medium-sized (0.01 to 0.1%). The chain is built from TRBV5-6 and TRBJ2-3; D is unclear. CDR1 and CDR2 from the germline V gene are SGHDT and YYEEEE. V was trimmed by 2 bases and J by 0 bases, leaving 1 base between them. This CDR3 is built from 12 residues. CDR3 coding DNA: TGTGCCAGCAGCTTTAGCACAGATACGCAGTATTTT. Amino acids: CASSFSTDTQYF.

V is TRBV11-2 and J is TRBJ1-6; D not resolved. There are 13 residues in the CDR3. The V gene's germline CDR1 is SGHAT and CDR2 FQNNGV. V gave up 1 base and J gave up 7 bases, with 5 bases separating them. This CDR3 reads CASSLVRNSPLHF. In nucleotides, the CDR3 is TGTGCCAGCAGCTTAGTGCGGAATTCACCCCTCCACTTT.

The chain employs TRBV4-2 and TRBJ2-1; 14 bases match TRBD2. V shed 2 bases, J shed 7 bases, and the junction held 4 bases outside the gene matches. Germline CDR1 and CDR2: LGHNA and YNFKEQ. CDR3 length: 16 amino acids. The CDR3 coding sequence is TGTGCCAGCAGCCAAACGGGACTAGCGGGAGTAAATGAGCAGTTCTTC. Amino acid sequence: CASSQTGLAGVNEQFF.

The genes are TRBV7-6 and TRBJ1-1, with D hard to call. In germline, CDR1 is SGHVS, CDR2 FNYEAQ. V gave up 6 bases and J gave up 0 bases, with 8 bases separating them. CDR3 length: 13 residues. The CDR3 DNA reads as TGTGCCAGCAGTATGGATCTGAACACTGAAGCTTTCTTT. It encodes CASSMDLNTEAFF.

In its sample, this clone was seen once. The CDR3 bases are TGTGCCATCAGTGTACTAGCGGGAGGTTCCTACGAGCAGTACTTC. It translates to CAISVLAGGSYEQYF. The chain is built from TRBV10-3 and TRBJ2-7; 12 positions match TRBD2. The junction had 2 bases not matched to a gene; V was cut back by 4 bases and J by 1 base. Germline lookup yields CDR1 ENHRY and CDR2 SYGVKD. The length of the CDR3 is 15 residues.

The gene calls are TRBV30 and TRBJ2-7; 11 nucleotides align to TRBD2. J was trimmed by 4 bases and V by 5 bases; bases with no gene match: 7. Looked up from germline, CDR1 is GTSNPN and CDR2 is SVGIG (reference sequence). The CDR3 extends over 14 amino acids. The CDR3 DNA reads TGTGCCTGGGGACAGGGACTAGCGGTATACGAGCAGTACTTC. Residues: CAWGQGLAVYEQYF.

This chain joins TRBV6-1 and TRBJ2-3; D uncertain. The germline V gene has CDR1 MNHNS and CDR2 SASEGT. CDR3 size: 16 residues. The ends were cut back, 4 bases at V and 2 bases at J, with 16 bases in the middle. CDR3 in amino acids: CASSAVGRLTTDTQYF. Written as DNA, the CDR3 is TGTGCCAGCAGTGCCGTGGGCCGCCTGACCACAGATACGCAGTATTTT.

The gene calls are TRBV5-1 and TRBJ2-7, with TRBD2 as a possible D gene (6 bases). V shed 2 bases and J shed 7 bases, with 13 bases lying between them. CDR3 size: 13 residues. Germline CDR1 is SGHRS and CDR2 is YFSETQ. In DNA form, the CDR3 reads TGCGCCAGCAGCTTCCCGGACGGGAGAGAGCAGTACTTC. Encoded protein: CASSFPDGREQYF.